This note documents a single T cell receptor beta chain sequence. As yet, its antigen is unknown. The source of the sample is a study of CD8+ T cells in alopecia areata. Study information: Tofacitinib was taken orally by treated patients, and the dose was 5 to 10 mg twice daily.

cDNA reverse transcribed from extracted RNA served as the sequencing template. The method was immunoSEQ multiplex PCR; TCRdb's version includes in-frame clones alone and lacks a portion of them. Of approximately 300,000 clones in the sample, more than 45% were seen once. CDR1 and CDR2 from the germline V gene are SGHDT and YYEEEE. The CDR3 consists of 17 residues. The germline V and J ends were trimmed by 5 bases and 0 bases, with 15 bases remaining between them. Treatment specified: oral pan-JAK inhibitor, 5-10 mg twice daily. The study's findings and limits: Higher clonality and more expanded CD8+ clones appeared in lesional than normal scalp. Tofacitinib significantly lowered scalp clonality and expanded CD8+ clones among the top 100.

The TCR was taken from a human donor with alopecia areata. V and J are TRBV5-6 and TRBJ1-6; D is ambiguous. The sample was CD4+ T cells sorted from blood, taken at week 24, from a patient treated with tofacitinib. The chain's CDR3 is CASRKRQGSSYNSPLHF. CDR3 in DNA: TGTGCCAGCAGAAAGCGGCAAGGGAGCTCCTATAATTCACCCCTCCACTTT.